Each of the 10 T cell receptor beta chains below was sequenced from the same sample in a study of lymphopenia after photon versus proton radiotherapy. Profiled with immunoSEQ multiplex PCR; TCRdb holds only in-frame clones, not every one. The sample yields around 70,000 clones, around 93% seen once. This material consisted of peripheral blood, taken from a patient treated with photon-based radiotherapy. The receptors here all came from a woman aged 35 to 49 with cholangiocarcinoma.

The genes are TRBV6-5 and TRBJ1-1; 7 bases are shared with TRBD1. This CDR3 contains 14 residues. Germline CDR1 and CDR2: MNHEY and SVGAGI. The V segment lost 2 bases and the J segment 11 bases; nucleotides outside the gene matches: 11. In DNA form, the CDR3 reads TGTGCCAGCAGTTACCTGGGGGGGGGACAGAGGGCTTTCTTT. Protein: CASSYLGGGQRAFF.

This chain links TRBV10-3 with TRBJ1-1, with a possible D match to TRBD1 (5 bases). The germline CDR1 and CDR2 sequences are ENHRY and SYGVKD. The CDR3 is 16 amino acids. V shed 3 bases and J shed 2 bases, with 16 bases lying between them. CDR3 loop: CAISDGSGTGNTEAFF. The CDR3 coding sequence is TGTGCCATCAGTGATGGCTCCGGGACGGGAAACACTGAAGCTTTCTTT.

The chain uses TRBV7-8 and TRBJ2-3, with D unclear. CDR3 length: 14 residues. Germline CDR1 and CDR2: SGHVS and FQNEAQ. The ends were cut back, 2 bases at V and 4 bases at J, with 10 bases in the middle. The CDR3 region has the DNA TGTGCCAGCAGCTTAAACGAACTGGCAGATACGCAGTATTTT. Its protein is CASSLNELADTQYF.

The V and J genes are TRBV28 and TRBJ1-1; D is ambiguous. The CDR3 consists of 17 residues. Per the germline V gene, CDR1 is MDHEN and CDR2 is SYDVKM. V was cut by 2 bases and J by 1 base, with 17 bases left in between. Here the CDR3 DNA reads TGTGCCAGCAGTTTAGGGTTAGGAGGCCGCGGGAACACTGAAGCTTTCTTT. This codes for CASSLGLGGRGNTEAFF. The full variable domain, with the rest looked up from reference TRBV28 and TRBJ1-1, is DVKVTQSSRYLVKRTGEKVFLECVQDMDHENMFWYRQDPGLGLRLIYFSYDVKMKEKGDIPEGYSVSREKKERFSLILESASTNQTSMYLCASSLGLGGRGNTEAFFGQGTRLTVV.

CDR3 in DNA: TGTGCCAGCGGTCCAGCGCAGGGGACGTTTCTGACTGAAGCTTTCTTT. Protein product: CASGPAQGTFLTEAFF. The chain employs TRBV28 and TRBJ1-1, with a weak D call TRBD1 (6 bases). V gave up 8 bases and J gave up 5 bases, with 24 bases separating them. This CDR3 comprises 16 residues. Germline-derived CDR1 and CDR2 are MDHEN and SYDVKM.

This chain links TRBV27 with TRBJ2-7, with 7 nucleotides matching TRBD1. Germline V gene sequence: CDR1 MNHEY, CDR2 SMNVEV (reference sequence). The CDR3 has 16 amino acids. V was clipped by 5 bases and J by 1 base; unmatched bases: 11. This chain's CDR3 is CASSPLLQGESYEQYF. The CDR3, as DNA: TGTGCCAGCAGTCCCCTCCTTCAGGGGGAATCCTACGAGCAGTACTTC.

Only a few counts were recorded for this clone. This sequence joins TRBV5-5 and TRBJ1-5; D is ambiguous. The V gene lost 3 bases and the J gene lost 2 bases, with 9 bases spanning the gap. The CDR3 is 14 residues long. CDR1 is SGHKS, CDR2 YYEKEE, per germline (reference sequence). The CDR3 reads CASSSRDGNQPQHF. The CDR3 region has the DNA TGTGCCAGCAGCTCCCGAGACGGCAATCAGCCCCAGCATTTT. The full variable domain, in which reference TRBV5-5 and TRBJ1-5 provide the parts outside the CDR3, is DAGVTQSPTHLIKTRGQQVTLRCSPISGHKSVSWYQQVLGQGPQFIFQYYEKEERGRGNFPDRFSARQFPNYSSELNVNALLLGDSALYLCASSSRDGNQPQHFGDGTRLSIL.

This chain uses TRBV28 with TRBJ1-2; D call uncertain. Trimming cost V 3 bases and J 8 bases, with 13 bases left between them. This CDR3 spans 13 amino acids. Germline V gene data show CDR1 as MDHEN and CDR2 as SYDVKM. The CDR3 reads CASSFPSALGYTF. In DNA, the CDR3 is TGTGCCAGCAGTTTCCCCAGCGCTTTGGGCTACACCTTC.

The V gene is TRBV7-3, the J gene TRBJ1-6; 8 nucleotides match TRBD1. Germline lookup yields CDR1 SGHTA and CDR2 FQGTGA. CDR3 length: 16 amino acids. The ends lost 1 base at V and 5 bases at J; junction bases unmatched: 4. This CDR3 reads CASSLMAGGDNSPLHF. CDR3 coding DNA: TGTGCCAGCAGCTTAATGGCAGGGGGCGATAATTCACCCCTCCACTTT.

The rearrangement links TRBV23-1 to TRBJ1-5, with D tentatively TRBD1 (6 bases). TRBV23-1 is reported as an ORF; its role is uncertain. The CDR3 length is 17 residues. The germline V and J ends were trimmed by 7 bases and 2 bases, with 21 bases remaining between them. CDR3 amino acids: CASTPQGPREGNQPQHF. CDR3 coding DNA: TGCGCCAGCACCCCACAGGGTCCAAGGGAAGGCAATCAGCCCCAGCATTTT.